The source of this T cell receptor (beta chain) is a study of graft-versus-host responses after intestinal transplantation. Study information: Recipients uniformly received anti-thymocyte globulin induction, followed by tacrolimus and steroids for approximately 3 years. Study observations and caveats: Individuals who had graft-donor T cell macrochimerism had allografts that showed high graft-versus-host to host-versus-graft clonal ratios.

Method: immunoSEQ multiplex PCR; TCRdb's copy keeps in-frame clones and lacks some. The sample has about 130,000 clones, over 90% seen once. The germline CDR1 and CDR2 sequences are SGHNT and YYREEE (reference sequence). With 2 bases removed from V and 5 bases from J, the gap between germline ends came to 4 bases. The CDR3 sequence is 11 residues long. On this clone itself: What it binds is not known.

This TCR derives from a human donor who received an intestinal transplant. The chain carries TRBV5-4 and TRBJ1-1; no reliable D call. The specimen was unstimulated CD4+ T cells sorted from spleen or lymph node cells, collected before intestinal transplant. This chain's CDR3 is CASSFETEAFF. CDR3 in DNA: TGTGCCAGCAGCTTTGAGACTGAAGCTTTCTTT.